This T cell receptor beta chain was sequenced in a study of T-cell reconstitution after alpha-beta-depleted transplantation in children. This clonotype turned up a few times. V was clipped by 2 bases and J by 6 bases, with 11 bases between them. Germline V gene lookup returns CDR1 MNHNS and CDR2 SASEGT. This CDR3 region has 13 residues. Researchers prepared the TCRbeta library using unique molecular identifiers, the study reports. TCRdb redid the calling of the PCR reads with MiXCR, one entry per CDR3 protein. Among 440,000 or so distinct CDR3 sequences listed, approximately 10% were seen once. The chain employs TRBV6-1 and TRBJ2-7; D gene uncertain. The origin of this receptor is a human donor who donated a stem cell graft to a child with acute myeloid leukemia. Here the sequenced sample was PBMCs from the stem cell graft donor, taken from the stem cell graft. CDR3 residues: CASSEYGDIEQYV. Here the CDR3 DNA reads TGTGCCAGCAGTGAATATGGGGATATCGAGCAGTACGTC.